This T cell receptor beta chain was profiled in a study of OX40 agonist ivuxolimab in advanced cancers. TCRdb's table, derived via immunoSEQ multiplex PCR, lists solely in-frame clones and lacks some. The table lists tens of thousands of clones, about 89% of them singletons. The sequence was obtained from an adult with an advanced solid tumor such as melanoma, head and neck, liver or kidney cancer. The material sequenced was CD4+ or CD8+ T cells sorted from blood, taken in a trial of the OX40 agonist ivuxolimab.

The CDR3 DNA sequence: TGTGCCAGTAGTTCCCGTCCCGCTAGCACAGATACGCAGTATTTT. It translates to CASSSRPASTDTQYF. The J gene is TRBJ2-3, the V gene TRBV19; no clear D. V lost 5 bases, J lost 0 bases, and 12 bases lay in between. Germline values: CDR1 LNHDA, CDR2 SQIVND (reference sequence). The CDR3 is 15 amino acids.